These 8 T cell receptor beta chains were sequenced from one sample in a study of blood T cell repertoires in COVID-19. Profiled with immunoSEQ multiplex PCR; TCRdb holds only in-frame clones, not every one. In the table there are around 200,000 clones, around 86% of which are singletons. The specimen was PBMCs or T cells enriched from blood (not recorded which). The receptors were sampled from a woman in her 40s with acute COVID-19.

This clone has just one count. This sequence joins TRBV18 and TRBJ1-3; D is unresolved. CDR3 length equals 15 residues. The V gene lost 5 bases and the J gene lost 0 bases, with 11 bases spanning the gap. In germline, CDR1 is KGHSH, CDR2 LQKENI. CDR3 residues: CASSTAPDSGNTIYF. The DNA for the CDR3 is TGTGCCAGCTCAACAGCCCCAGACTCTGGAAACACCATATATTTT.

V is TRBV7-3 and J is TRBJ2-2; a possible D gene is TRBD2 (5 bases). V dropped 5 bases and J dropped 3 bases, with 22 bases sitting between them. In germline, CDR1 is SGHTA, CDR2 FQGTGA. This CDR3 region has 18 residues. The CDR3 loop reads CASSIALARTSDTGELFF. The CDR3 DNA reads as TGTGCCAGCAGCATCGCCTTAGCGAGGACCTCGGACACCGGGGAGCTGTTTTTT.

This sequence joins TRBV5-1 and TRBJ2-1, with 13 bases aligning to TRBD2. The V and J ends lost 3 bases and 7 bases, in that order; junction bases with no gene match: 4. This CDR3 contains 15 residues. In germline, CDR1 is SGHRS, CDR2 YFSETQ. In DNA, the CDR3 is TGCGCCAGCAGCTGGACTAGCGGGGGAATGAATGAGCAGTTCTTC. This translates into CASSWTSGGMNEQFF. Full variable domain (missing parts from reference TRBV5-1 and TRBJ2-1): KAGVTQTPRYLIKTRGQQVTLSCSPISGHRSVSWYQQTPGQGLQFLFEYFSETQRNKGNFPGRFSGRQFSNSRSEMNVSTLELGDSALYLCASSWTSGGMNEQFFGPGTRLTVL.

This clone appeared once. J is TRBJ2-1 and V is TRBV9, with TRBD2 identical over 10 bases. V lost 3 bases to trimming and J lost 8 bases; unmatched junction nucleotides: 11. The CDR3 contains 16 residues. Germline V gene data show CDR1 as SGDLS and CDR2 as YYNGEE. The CDR3 coding sequence is TGTGCCAGCAGCGGGTCCGCGGTAGCGGGGGGTTATGAGCAGTTCTTC. Translating it yields CASSGSAVAGGYEQFF.

The chain is built from TRBV3-1 (or the pseudogene TRBV3-2) and TRBJ2-2; weak D call: TRBD1 (5 bases). Between the trimmed V and J ends, which lost 1 base and 0 bases, there was a span of 6 bases. CDR3 length: 15 amino acids. Per the germline V gene, CDR1 is LGHDT and CDR2 is YNNKEL (reference sequence). CDR3 in DNA: TGTGCCAGCAGCCAAGGACAGACGAACACCGGGGAGCTGTTTTTT. This gives the protein CASSQGQTNTGELFF.

The chain couples TRBV10-3 to TRBJ1-1; D unclear. The germline V and J ends were trimmed by 1 base and 3 bases, with 12 bases remaining between them. This CDR3 comprises 15 residues. Germline CDR1 reads ENHRY; CDR2 reads SYGVKD. The CDR3 nucleotides are TGTGCCATCAGTGAGTTCAACCCTACGCACACTGAAGCTTTCTTT. This encodes CAISEFNPTHTEAFF.

The chain employs TRBV12-3 or TRBV12-4 and TRBJ2-5, with 9 positions matching TRBD1. With V trimmed by 5 bases and J by 4 bases, 2 bases remained unmatched. The CDR3 is made up of 13 amino acids. CDR3 bases: TGTGCCAGCAGTAGGACAGGGGTAGAGACCCAGTACTTC. Amino acid sequence: CASSRTGVETQYF.

This clone was seen only once. The gene calls are TRBV3-1 (or the pseudogene TRBV3-2) and TRBJ2-7, with a possible D match to TRBD2 (6 bases). From germline, CDR1 is LGHDT and CDR2 YNNKEL (reference sequence). V lost 0 bases, J lost 2 bases, and 11 bases lay in between. The CDR3 has 15 amino acids. Here the CDR3 DNA reads TGTGCCAGCAGCCAAGAAATAGGAGGGGCCTACGAGCAGTACTTC. Its translation: CASSQEIGGAYEQYF.